This T cell receptor (beta chain) was recovered during a study of T cell responses to AZD1222 COVID-19 vaccine. V was trimmed by 3 bases and J by 2 bases, leaving 6 bases between them. In germline, CDR1 is MNHEY, CDR2 SMNVEV (reference sequence). The CDR3 totals 13 residues. Regarding the study as a whole: Of the AZD1222 recipients, only 5 to 7 were seropositive at baseline. Mostly white British, mostly female donors; authors suggested clonal diversity may be underestimated. Only after the peak T cell response were repertoires sampled.

The method was immunoSEQ multiplex PCR; TCRdb's version includes in-frame clones alone and lacks a portion of them. The profile shows under 200,000 clones, about 92% of them singletons. On this clone itself: Its antigen is unidentified.

This receptor was obtained from an adult who received the MenACWY meningococcal vaccine as a control. The chain recombines TRBV27 with TRBJ2-3; D is uncertain. The sample in question was peripheral blood, obtained 28 days after the second dose of the MenACWY control vaccine. CDR3 in amino acids: CASSLGLTDTQYF. The DNA for the CDR3 is TGTGCCAGCAGTTTGGGCCTCACAGATACGCAGTATTTT.